Sequencing of this TCR beta chain was carried out in a study of blood T cells in healthy people across ages. Regarding the study as a whole: Naive T cell percentage and TCR beta diversity correlated strongly.

PCR was performed a second time for about 7 to 12 cycles using a sample-barcoded 5' primer and a J-beta primer mix. TCRdb re-called the 5' RACE reads with MiXCR, one entry per CDR3 protein. Here the sample spans over 750,000 distinct CDR3 sequences, around 25% being singletons. To note about this clonotype: Antigen unknown.

Germline V gives CDR1 SGHRS, CDR2 YFSETQ. CDR3 length: 14 residues. A further study also used this sample, focusing on T cells of mothers and their children.

The rearrangement joins TRBV5-1 to TRBJ2-7; D is unclear. The DNA end is a closer match to TRBJ2-1, so the J assignment may be wrong. The receptor comes from a boy younger than 18 in good health. The sample taken for sequencing was blood. CDR3 amino acids: CASSEGFIYNEQFF. The CDR3 coding sequence is TGCGCCAGCAGCGAAGGGTTTATCTACAATGAGCAGTTCTTC.